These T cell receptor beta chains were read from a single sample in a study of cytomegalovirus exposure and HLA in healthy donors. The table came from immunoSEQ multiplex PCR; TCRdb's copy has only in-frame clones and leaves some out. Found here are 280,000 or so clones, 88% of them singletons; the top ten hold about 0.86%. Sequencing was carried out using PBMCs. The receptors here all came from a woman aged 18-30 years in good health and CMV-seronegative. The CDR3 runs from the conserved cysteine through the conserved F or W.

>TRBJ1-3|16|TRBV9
CASSVDRGQSGNTIYF
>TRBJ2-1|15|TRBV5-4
CASSLETSGLGEQFF
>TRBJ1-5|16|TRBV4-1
CASSQVGTGVNQPQHF
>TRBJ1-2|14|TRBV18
CASSIPGQVYGYTF
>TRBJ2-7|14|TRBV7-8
CASSPTERAYEQYF
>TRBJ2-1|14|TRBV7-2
CASSLGQGASEQFF
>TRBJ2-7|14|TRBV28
CASSLRQATYEQYF
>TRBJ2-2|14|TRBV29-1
CSVEGGPNTGELFF
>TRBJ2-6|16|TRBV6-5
CASSYRTLFEANVLTF
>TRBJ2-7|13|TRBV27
CASSFRYSYEQYF
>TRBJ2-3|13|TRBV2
CASSAGGLDSRYF
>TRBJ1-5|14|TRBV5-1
CASSRQGGSQPQHF
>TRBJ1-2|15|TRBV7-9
CASSEMGQGGYGYTF
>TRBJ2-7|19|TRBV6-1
CASSESWWRGSIVDGEQYF
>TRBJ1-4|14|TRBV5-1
CASSPGQGFGKLFF
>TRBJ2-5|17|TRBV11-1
CASSFGFARGNQETQYF
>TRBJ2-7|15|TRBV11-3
CASSLGGTSGSEQYF
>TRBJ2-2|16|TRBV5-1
CASSLAVQRGTGELFF
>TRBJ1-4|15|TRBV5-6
CASSEFQGVAEKLFF
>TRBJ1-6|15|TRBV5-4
CASSFSEGAGSPLHF
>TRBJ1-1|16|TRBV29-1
CSVETGMILTRKEAFF
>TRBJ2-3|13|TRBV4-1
CASSQVGTDTQYF
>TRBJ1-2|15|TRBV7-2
CASSPVGQGFYGYTF
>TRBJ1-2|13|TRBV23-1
CASSHRDSYGYTF
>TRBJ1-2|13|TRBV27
CASSFGTDYGYTF
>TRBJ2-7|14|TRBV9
CASSVGLAGYEQYF
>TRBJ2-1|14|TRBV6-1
CASSWEGPPNEQFF
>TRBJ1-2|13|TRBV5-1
CASSPGQGSGYTF
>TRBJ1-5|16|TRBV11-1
CASSLGTPGSNQPQHF